Sequencing of this TCR beta chain was carried out in a study of human T cells and chemical hapten exposure. Notes on the study in general: The number of TCRs above 1 in 1000 frequency did not change after DPC sensitization.

This CDR3 is 13 amino acids long. V was trimmed by 5 bases and J by 2 bases, leaving 10 bases between them. The germline CDR1 and CDR2 sequences are SGHVS and FNYEAQ. Many counts were recorded for this clonotype. Its target is not known. As for time point: patch test 1, 2 weeks after DPC sensitization. As to treatment: therapeutic diphenylcyclopropenone sensitization with weekly scalp DPC. Total RNA was extracted from unfractionated whole blood. Authors' methods: With a range of about 23,224 to 700,000, the median per sample was about 92,000 TCRs. TCRdb ran MiXCR on the RACE reads and lists one entry per CDR3 protein. TCRdb, not the authors, supplied the V and J calls. The sample yields roughly 100,000 distinct CDR3 sequences, roughly 11% seen once.

The source material was whole blood, sampled in connection with sensitization to the hapten diphenylcyclopropenone (DPC). The sequence came from a woman aged 40 to 50 with alopecia areata. Some clones in this sample may be carry-over from other donors' samples. The chain recombines TRBV7-6 with TRBJ2-7; D uncertain. CDR3 in amino acids: CASSLATTYEQYF. The CDR3, as DNA: TGTGCCAGCAGCCTGGCTACTACCTACGAGCAGTACTTC. Looking up the rest from reference TRBV7-6 and TRBJ2-7 gives the full variable domain: GAGVSQSPRYKVTKRGQDVALRCDPISGHVSLYWYRQALGQGPEFLTYFNYEAQQDKSGLPNDRFSAERPEGSISTLTIQRTEQRDSAMYRCASSLATTYEQYFGPGTRLTVT.